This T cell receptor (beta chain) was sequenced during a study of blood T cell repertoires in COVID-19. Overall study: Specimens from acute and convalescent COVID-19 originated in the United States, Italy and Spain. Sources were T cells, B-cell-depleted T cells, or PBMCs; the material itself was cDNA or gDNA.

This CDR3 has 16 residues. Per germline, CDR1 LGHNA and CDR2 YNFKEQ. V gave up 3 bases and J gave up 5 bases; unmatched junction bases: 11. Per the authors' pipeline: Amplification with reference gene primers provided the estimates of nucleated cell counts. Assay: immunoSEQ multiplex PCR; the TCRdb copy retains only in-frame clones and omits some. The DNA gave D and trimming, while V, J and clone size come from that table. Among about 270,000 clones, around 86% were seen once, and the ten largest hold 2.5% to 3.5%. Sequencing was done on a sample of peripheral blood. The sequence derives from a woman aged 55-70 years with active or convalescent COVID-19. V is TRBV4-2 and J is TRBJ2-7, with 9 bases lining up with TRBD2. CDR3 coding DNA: TGTGCCAGCAGCCACCTTTCCGCGGGGGGGAGTAACGAGCAGTACTTC. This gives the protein CASSHLSAGGSNEQYF.